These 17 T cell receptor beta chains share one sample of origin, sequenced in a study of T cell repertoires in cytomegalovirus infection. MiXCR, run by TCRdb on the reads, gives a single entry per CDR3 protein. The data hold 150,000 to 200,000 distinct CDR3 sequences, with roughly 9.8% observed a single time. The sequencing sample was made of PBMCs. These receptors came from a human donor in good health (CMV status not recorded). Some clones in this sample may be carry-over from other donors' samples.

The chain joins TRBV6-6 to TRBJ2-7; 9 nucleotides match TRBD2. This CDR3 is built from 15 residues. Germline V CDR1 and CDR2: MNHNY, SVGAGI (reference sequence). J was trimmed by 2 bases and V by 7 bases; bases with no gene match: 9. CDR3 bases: TGTGCCAGCACCAACAAGCGGGGGGCTACCTACGAGCAGTACTTC. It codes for CASTNKRGATYEQYF.

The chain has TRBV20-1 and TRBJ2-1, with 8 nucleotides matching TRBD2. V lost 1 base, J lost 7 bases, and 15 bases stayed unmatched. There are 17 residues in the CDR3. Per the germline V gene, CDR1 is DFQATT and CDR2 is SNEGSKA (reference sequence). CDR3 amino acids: CSARGYVGRGFRNEQFF. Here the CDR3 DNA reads TGCAGTGCTAGAGGTTACGTCGGGAGGGGTTTCAGGAATGAGCAGTTCTTC.

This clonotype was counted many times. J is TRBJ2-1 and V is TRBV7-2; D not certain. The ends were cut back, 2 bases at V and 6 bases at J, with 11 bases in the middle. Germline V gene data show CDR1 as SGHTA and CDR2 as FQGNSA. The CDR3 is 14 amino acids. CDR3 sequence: CASSLSRSRNEQFF. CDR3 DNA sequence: TGTGCCAGCAGCTTAAGTAGGTCCCGCAATGAGCAGTTCTTC.

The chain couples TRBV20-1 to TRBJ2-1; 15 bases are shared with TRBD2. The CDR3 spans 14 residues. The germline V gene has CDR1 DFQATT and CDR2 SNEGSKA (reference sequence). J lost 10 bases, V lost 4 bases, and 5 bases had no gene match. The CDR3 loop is CSAINGTSGGEQFF. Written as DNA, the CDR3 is TGCAGTGCTATAAACGGGACTAGCGGGGGGGAGCAGTTCTTC.

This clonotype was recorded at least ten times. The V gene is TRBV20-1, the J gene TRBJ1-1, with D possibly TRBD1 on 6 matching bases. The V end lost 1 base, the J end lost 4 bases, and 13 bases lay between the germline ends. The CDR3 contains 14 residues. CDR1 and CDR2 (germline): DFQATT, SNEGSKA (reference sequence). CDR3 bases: TGCAGTGCTAGAGTGGCAGGGGTTGGCACTGAAGCTTTCTTT. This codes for CSARVAGVGTEAFF.

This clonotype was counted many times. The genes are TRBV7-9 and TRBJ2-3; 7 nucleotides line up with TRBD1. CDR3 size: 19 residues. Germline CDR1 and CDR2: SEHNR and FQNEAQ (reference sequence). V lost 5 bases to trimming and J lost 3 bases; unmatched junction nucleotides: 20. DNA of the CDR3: TGTGCCAGCAGCGAATTCGATGCAGGGGGTCTGTTTTTGACAGATACGCAGTATTTT. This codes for CASSEFDAGGLFLTDTQYF.

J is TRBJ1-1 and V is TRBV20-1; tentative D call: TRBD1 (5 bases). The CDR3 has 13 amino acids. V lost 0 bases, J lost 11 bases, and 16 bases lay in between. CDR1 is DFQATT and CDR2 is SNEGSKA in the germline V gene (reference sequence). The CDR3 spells CSARETLGLSAFF. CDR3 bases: TGCAGTGCTAGAGAGACCTTGGGACTATCGGCTTTCTTT.

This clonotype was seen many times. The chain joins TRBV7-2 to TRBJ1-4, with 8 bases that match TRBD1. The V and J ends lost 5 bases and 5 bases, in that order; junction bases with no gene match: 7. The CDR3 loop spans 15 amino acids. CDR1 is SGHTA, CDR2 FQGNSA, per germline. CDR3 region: CASSTYTGGNEKLFF. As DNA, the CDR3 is TGTGCCAGCAGCACCTATACAGGGGGAAATGAAAAACTGTTTTTT. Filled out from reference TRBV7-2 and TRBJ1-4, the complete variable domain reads GAGVSQSPSNKVTEKGKDVELRCDPISGHTALYWYRQSLGQGLEFLIYFQGNSAPDKSGLPSDRFSAERTGGSVSTLTIQRTQQEDSAVYLCASSTYTGGNEKLFFGSGTQLSVL.

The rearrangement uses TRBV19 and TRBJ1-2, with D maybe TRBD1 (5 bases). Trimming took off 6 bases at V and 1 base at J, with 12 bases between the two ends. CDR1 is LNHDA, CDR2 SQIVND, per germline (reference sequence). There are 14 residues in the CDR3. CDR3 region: CASSEGYNNYGYTF. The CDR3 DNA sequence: TGTGCCAGTAGCGAGGGGTACAATAACTATGGCTACACCTTC.

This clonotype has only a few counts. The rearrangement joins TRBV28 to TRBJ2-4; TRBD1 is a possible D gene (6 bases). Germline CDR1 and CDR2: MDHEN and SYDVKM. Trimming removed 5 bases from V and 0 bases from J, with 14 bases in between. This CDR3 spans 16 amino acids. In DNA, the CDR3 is TGTGCCAGCAGTAAGGACAGCCTTTTAGCCAAAAACATTCAGTACTTC. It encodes CASSKDSLLAKNIQYF.

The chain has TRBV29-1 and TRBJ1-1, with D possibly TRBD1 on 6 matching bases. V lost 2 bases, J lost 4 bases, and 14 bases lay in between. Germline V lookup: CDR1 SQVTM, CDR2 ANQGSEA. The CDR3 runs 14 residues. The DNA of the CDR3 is TGCAGCGTTGAAAAGGGGCAAGGGGGCACTGAAGCTTTCTTT. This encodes CSVEKGQGGTEAFF.

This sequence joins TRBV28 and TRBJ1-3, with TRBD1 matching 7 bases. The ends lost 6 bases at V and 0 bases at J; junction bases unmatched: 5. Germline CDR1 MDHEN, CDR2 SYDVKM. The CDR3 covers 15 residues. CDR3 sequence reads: CASSLTGSSGNTIYF. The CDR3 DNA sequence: TGTGCCAGCAGCCTGACAGGGAGCTCTGGAAACACCATATATTTT.

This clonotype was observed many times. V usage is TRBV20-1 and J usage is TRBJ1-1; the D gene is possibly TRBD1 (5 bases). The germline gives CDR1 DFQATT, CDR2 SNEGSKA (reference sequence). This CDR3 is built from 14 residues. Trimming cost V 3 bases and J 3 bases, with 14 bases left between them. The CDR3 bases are TGCAGTGCTAGGCGTCCGGGGCGGTACACTGAAGCTTTCTTT. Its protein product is CSARRPGRYTEAFF.

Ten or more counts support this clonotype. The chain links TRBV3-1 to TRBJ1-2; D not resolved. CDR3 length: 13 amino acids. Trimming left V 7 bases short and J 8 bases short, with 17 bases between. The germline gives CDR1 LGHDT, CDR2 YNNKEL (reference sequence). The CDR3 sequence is CASTLWGDTGYTF. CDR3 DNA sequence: TGTGCCAGCACCCTATGGGGAGACACAGGCTACACCTTC.

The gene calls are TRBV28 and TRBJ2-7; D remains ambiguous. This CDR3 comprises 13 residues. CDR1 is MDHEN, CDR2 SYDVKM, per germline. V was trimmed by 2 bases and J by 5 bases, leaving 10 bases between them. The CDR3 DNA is TGTGCCAGCAGTTTAGGGGTGGGAAACGAGCAGTACTTC. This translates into CASSLGVGNEQYF.

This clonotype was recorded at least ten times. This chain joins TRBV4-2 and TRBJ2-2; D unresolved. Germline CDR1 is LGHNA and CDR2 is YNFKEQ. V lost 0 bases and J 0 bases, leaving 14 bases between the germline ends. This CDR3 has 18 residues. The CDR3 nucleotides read TGTGCCAGCAGCCAAGAAGATCTCTCCCGAGCGAACACCGGGGAGCTGTTTTTT. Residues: CASSQEDLSRANTGELFF.

CDR3 protein: CASSLVSGMGEQYF. The CDR3 nucleotides read TGTGCCAGCAGCTTGGTTAGCGGGATGGGCGAGCAGTACTTC. The chain has TRBV5-4 and TRBJ2-7; 8 nucleotides match TRBD2. Germline V lookup: CDR1 SGHNT, CDR2 YYREEE (reference sequence). The CDR3 sequence is 14 residues long. V shed 0 bases, J shed 6 bases, and the junction held 5 bases outside the gene matches.